Following are 13 T cell receptor beta chains from one sample sequenced in a study of cytomegalovirus exposure and HLA in healthy donors. PCR employed 60 Vbeta and 13 Jbeta primers. The repertoire was sequenced with immunoSEQ multiplex PCR; TCRdb's copy has only in-frame clones and lacks some. The sample records 75,000 or so clones, around four fifths being singletons. Sequencing was carried out using PBMCs. Source of these receptors: a woman aged 25 to 39 in good health and CMV-seropositive.

J is TRBJ2-6 and V is TRBV9; D not resolved. The V gene's germline CDR1 is SGDLS and CDR2 YYNGEE. The CDR3 length is 16 residues. Trimming stripped 4 bases from V and 0 bases from J, with 11 bases between. The CDR3 region is CASSPRSLSGANVLTF. CDR3 bases: TGTGCCAGCAGCCCACGGTCGCTCTCTGGGGCCAACGTCCTGACTTTC.

The V call is TRBV9, the J call TRBJ2-3, with 9 bases identical to TRBD2. This CDR3 is built from 16 residues. Germline assignment: CDR1 SGDLS and CDR2 YYNGEE. Trimming removed 0 bases from V and 6 bases from J; junction bases left unmatched: 8. The CDR3 nucleotides read TGTGCCAGCAGCGTAGGCGCGGGAGGGCCTCGGGATACGCAGTATTTT. It is translated as CASSVGAGGPRDTQYF. The full variable domain, its missing parts supplied by reference TRBV9 and TRBJ2-3, is DSGVTQTPKHLITATGQRVTLRCSPRSGDLSVYWYQQSLDQGLQFLIQYYNGEERAKGNILERFSAQQFPDLHSELNLSSLELGDSALYFCASSVGAGGPRDTQYFGPGTRLTVL.

This chain uses TRBV7-9 with TRBJ2-7, with TRBD2 matching over 9 bases. CDR3 length equals 15 residues. Germline CDR1 and CDR2: SEHNR and FQNEAQ (reference sequence). The trim removed 6 bases at V and 3 bases at J, leaving 9 bases unmatched. As DNA, the CDR3 is TGTGCCAGCAGTTTCCTATCTAGCGGGGACTACGAGCAGTACTTC. It codes for CASSFLSSGDYEQYF.

The chain links TRBV28 to TRBJ2-3, with TRBD1 identical over 7 bases. Germline trimming cut 4 bases from V and 4 bases from J; bases unmatched to any gene: 5. The germline V gene has CDR1 MDHEN and CDR2 SYDVKM. The CDR3 runs 14 residues. The CDR3 DNA reads as TGTGCCAGCAGTTCAAGACAGGGTCCAGATACGCAGTATTTT. It yields the protein CASSSRQGPDTQYF.

The genes are TRBV28 and TRBJ1-1; D is uncertain. Trimming removed 2 bases at V and 3 bases at J, with 4 bases between. The CDR3 consists of 12 residues. In germline, CDR1 is MDHEN, CDR2 SYDVKM. The CDR3 spells CASSLGHTEAFF. For the CDR3, the DNA is TGTGCCAGCAGTTTAGGGCACACTGAAGCTTTCTTT. The variable domain in full, with the rest retrieved from reference TRBV28 and TRBJ1-1, is DVKVTQSSRYLVKRTGEKVFLECVQDMDHENMFWYRQDPGLGLRLIYFSYDVKMKEKGDIPEGYSVSREKKERFSLILESASTNQTSMYLCASSLGHTEAFFGQGTRLTVV.

The V call is TRBV6-1, the J call TRBJ2-7; TRBD1 matches 11 bases. The germline CDR1 and CDR2 sequences are MNHNS and SASEGT. There are 15 residues in the CDR3. V trimming: 0 bases; J trimming: 7 bases; junction bases outside the gene matches: 5. CDR3 protein: CASSEAGTGGLEQYF. For the CDR3, the DNA is TGTGCCAGCAGTGAAGCGGGGACAGGGGGGTTAGAGCAGTACTTC.

The sample holds one count of this clone. The rearrangement uses TRBV6-6 and TRBJ1-1, with a possible D match to TRBD1 (5 bases). V lost 2 bases to trimming and J lost 4 bases, with 11 bases between them. The CDR3 is made up of 14 amino acids. The germline CDR1 and CDR2 sequences are MNHNY and SVGAGI (reference sequence). The CDR3: CASSYTAGGTEAFF. The CDR3 DNA reads as TGTGCCAGCAGTTACACTGCGGGGGGCACTGAAGCTTTCTTT.

The CDR3 DNA reads TGTGCCAGCAGCTTACGGGCAGGGCCCCCTTACAATGAGCAGTTCTTC. Translation gives CASSLRAGPPYNEQFF. V and J are TRBV7-9 and TRBJ2-1, with TRBD1 as a possible D gene (5 bases). This CDR3 is built from 16 residues. V was pared by 2 bases and J by 4 bases, with 15 bases between. Germline lookup yields CDR1 SEHNR and CDR2 FQNEAQ (reference sequence).

The rearrangement links TRBV28 to TRBJ2-7, with TRBD2 matching 7 bases. Germline trimming cut 3 bases from V and 2 bases from J; bases unmatched to any gene: 4. The germline V gene has CDR1 MDHEN and CDR2 SYDVKM. This CDR3 has 14 residues. The CDR3 is CASSLGGETYEQYF. DNA for the CDR3: TGTGCCAGCAGTTTGGGAGGGGAGACCTACGAGCAGTACTTC.

V is TRBV9 and J is TRBJ1-5, with D unresolved. This CDR3 contains 13 residues. Germline CDR1 and CDR2: SGDLS and YYNGEE. Trimming removed 3 bases at V and 3 bases at J, with 7 bases between. The CDR3 loop is CASSGADNQPQHF. The CDR3 DNA reads TGTGCCAGCAGCGGCGCGGACAATCAGCCCCAGCATTTT.

The V gene is TRBV30, the J gene TRBJ2-5; D ambiguous. The V gene lost 3 bases and the J gene lost 11 bases, with 13 bases spanning the gap. The CDR3 is 11 residues long. Germline V gene data show CDR1 as GTSNPN and CDR2 as SVGIG (reference sequence). The CDR3 loop reads CAWSSLTEQYF. The CDR3 DNA follows: TGTGCCTGGAGCTCTTTAACGGAGCAGTACTTC. The complete variable domain, with remaining parts taken from reference TRBV30 and TRBJ2-5, reads SQTIHQWPATLVQPVGSPLSLECTVEGTSNPNLYWYRQAAGRGLQLLFYSVGIGQISSEVPQNLSASRPQDRQFILSSKKLLLSDSGFYLCAWSSLTEQYFGPGTRLLVL.

This rearrangement joins TRBV9 to TRBJ2-2; D may be TRBD1 (5 bases). CDR3 length: 15 residues. V was cut by 3 bases and J by 1 base, with 10 bases left in between. Germline values: CDR1 SGDLS, CDR2 YYNGEE. The CDR3 sequence: CASSGTPLNTGELFF. DNA of the CDR3: TGTGCCAGCAGCGGGACACCACTGAACACCGGGGAGCTGTTTTTT.

The chain joins TRBV12-5 to TRBJ2-3; the D gene is possibly TRBD2 (6 bases). V lost 5 bases to trimming and J lost 5 bases, with 8 bases between them. CDR3 length: 12 residues. The germline V gene encodes CDR1 LGHNT and CDR2 FRNRAP. The CDR3 region has the DNA TGTGCTAGTGGTCCGGGGGAAGATACGCAGTATTTT. Protein: CASGPGEDTQYF.